The 2 T cell receptor beta chains given below trace back to one sample, sequenced in a study of identical twins. TCRdb re-called the 5' RACE reads through MiXCR, storing one row per CDR3 protein. The profile shows about 1.7 million distinct CDR3 sequences, under 35% of them singletons. Sequenced input: cord blood. The source of these receptors is a newborn girl in good health.

This clonotype was detected only a few times. The V call is TRBV7-8, the J call TRBJ1-4; D unclear. Deletions cut 2 bases from V and 6 bases from J, with 13 bases between. Germline loops: CDR1 SGHVS, CDR2 FQNEAQ. The CDR3 has 15 residues. CDR3 sequence: CASSLRVGKDEKLFF. The DNA for the CDR3 is TGTGCCAGCAGCTTAAGGGTAGGGAAGGATGAAAAACTGTTTTTT.

The chain uses TRBV6-1 and TRBJ1-5; unclear D gene. The V end lost 3 bases, the J end lost 12 bases, and 15 bases lay between the germline ends. The germline gives CDR1 MNHNS, CDR2 SASEGT. This CDR3 comprises 13 residues. The CDR3 coding sequence is TGTGCCAGCAGTGACGTCGCTGGGGTTCACCAGCATTTT. Protein sequence: CASSDVAGVHQHF.